What follows describes a single T cell receptor (beta chain). TCRdb keeps only in-frame clones here, not all; method: immunoSEQ multiplex PCR. The data hold hundreds of thousands of clones, with 70% to 90% observed a single time. These data originate in a study of shared T cell receptors in the human thymus. This CDR3 is built from 15 residues. Trimming cost V 2 bases and J 4 bases; bases outside gene matches: 6. CDR1 is MNHNY, CDR2 SVGAGI, per germline (reference sequence). These sequences were also reported in another study, on human thymus T cells. From that report: From resections taken during corrective heart surgery, the thymus tissue was obtained. Gene usage (both V and J) appeared biased in thymic and blood repertoires.

The receptor's source is a girl less than two years old with a congenital heart defect. Sequenced: thymocytes. This chain joins TRBV6-6 and TRBJ1-1, with 8 bases identical to TRBD1. The CDR3 spells CASSYRGTGGTEAFF. The DNA of the CDR3 is TGTGCCAGCAGTTACCGGGGAACAGGGGGCACTGAAGCTTTCTTT.